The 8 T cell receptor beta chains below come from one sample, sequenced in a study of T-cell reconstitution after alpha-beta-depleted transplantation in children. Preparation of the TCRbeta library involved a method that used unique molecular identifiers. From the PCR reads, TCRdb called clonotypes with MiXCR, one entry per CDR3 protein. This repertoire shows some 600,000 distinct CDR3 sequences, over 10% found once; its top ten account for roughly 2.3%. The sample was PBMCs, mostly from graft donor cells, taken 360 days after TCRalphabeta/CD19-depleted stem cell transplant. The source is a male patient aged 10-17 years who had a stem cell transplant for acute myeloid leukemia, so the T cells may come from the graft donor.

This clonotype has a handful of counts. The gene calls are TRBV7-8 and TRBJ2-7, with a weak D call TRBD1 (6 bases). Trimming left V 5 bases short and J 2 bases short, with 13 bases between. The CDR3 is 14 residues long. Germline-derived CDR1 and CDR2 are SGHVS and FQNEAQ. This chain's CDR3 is CASSLPTGPYEQYF. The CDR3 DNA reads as TGTGCCAGCAGCCTCCCGACAGGCCCCTACGAGCAGTACTTC.

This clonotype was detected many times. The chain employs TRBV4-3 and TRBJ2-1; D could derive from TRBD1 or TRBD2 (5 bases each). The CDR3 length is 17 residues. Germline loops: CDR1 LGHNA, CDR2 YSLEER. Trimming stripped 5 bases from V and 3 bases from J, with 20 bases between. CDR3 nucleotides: TGCGCCAGCAGCGCCCGGTCGTGGGTGGGGGACTACAATGAGCAGTTCTTC. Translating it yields CASSARSWVGDYNEQFF.

CDR3 in DNA: TGCAGTGCTAACGCATTAGGGACCCAGTACTTC. The encoded protein is CSANALGTQYF. The chain carries TRBV20-1 and TRBJ2-5, with no clear D. The CDR3 loop spans 11 amino acids. Germline V lookup: CDR1 DFQATT, CDR2 SNEGSKA (reference sequence). Trimming stripped 4 bases from V and 7 bases from J, with 10 bases between.

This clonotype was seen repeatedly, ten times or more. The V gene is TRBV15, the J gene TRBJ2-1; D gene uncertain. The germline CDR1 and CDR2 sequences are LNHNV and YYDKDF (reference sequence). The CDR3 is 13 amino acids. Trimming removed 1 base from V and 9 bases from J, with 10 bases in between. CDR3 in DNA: TGTGCCACCAGCAGAGTTACGAACGCTGAGCAGTTCTTC. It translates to CATSRVTNAEQFF.

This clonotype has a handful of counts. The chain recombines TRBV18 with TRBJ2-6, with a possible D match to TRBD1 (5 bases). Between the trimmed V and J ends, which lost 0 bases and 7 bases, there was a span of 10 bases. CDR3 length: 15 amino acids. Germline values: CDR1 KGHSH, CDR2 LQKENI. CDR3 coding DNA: TGTGCCAGCTCACCACCCAGGGCTAATGCCAACGTCCTGACTTTC. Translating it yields CASSPPRANANVLTF.

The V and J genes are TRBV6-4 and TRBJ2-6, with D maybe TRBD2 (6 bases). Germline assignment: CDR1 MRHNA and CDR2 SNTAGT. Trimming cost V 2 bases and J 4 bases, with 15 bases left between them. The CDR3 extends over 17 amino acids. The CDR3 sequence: CASSDGGARGGANVLTF. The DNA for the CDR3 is TGTGCCAGCAGTGACGGCGGGGCCCGGGGAGGGGCCAACGTCCTGACTTTC.

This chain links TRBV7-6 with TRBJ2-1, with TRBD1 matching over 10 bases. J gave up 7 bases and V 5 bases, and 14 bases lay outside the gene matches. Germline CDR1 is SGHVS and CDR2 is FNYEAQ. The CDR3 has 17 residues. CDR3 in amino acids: CASSLRQGALVVNEQFF. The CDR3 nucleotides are TGTGCCAGCAGCCTCCGACAGGGGGCGTTAGTCGTTAATGAGCAGTTCTTC.

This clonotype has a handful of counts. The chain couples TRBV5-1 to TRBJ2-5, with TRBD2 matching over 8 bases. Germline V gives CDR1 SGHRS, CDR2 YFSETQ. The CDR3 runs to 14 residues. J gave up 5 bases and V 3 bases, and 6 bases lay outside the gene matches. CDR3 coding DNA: TGCGCCAGCAGCTATAGCGGGGTTGAGGAGACCCAGTACTTC. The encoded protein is CASSYSGVEETQYF. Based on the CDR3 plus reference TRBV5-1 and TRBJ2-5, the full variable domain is KAGVTQTPRYLIKTRGQQVTLSCSPISGHRSVSWYQQTPGQGLQFLFEYFSETQRNKGNFPGRFSGRQFSNSRSEMNVSTLELGDSALYLCASSYSGVEETQYFGPGTRLLVL.